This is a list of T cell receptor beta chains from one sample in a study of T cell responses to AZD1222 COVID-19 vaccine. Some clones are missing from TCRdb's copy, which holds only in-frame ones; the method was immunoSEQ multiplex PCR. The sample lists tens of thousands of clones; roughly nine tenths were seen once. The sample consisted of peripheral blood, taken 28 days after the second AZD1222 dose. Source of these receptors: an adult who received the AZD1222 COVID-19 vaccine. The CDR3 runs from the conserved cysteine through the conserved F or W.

CASSRTSGGNYNEQFF TRBV11-2
CASSSRPYRGGYTF TRBV7-8
CASSISNQPQHF TRBV18
CASFNRVMGNTEAFF TRBV18
CASSLYQGSSEFVF TRBV27
CASSVGGGPSQPQHF TRBV9
CASNTGTGASPLHF TRBV6-5
CASSDEGGPPDTQYF TRBV6-4
CASSIGTGELFF TRBV19
CASTDPATDSYNEQFF TRBV5-1
CASSLGWASSYNEQFF TRBV7-2
CASSKGPYNEQFF TRBV5-6
CASSLGLKETQYF TRBV28
CASSALLAGGLGDTQYF TRBV5-1
CASSYRKGQDLYEQYF TRBV6-2/TRBV6-3
CASSSGAYTQYF TRBV5-6
CASSPDPGQWVGYTF TRBV5-6
CASSPRTGNSYNEQFF TRBV18
CATSRRDSPWDEQFF TRBV24-1
CASSLAPGLNYEQYF TRBV5-1
CASSLDRKGQGRYEQYF TRBV7-9
CASENRDRGLDREAFF TRBV6-6
CASSPLLAGGAGDTQYF TRBV7-6
CASSRDRRYEQYF TRBV28
CASSQVQGNNSPLHF TRBV3-1/TRBV3-2
CASRPTGEDGYTF TRBV28
CASSPGLAATDTQYF TRBV6-4
CASSLGSSGNRKQFF TRBV11-3
CASSPRETQYF TRBV7-8
CSVGDRLNTEAFF TRBV29-1
CSSQQGSEQYF TRBV20-1
CASSTLYRGNQPQHF TRBV19
CAIRSSGGENSDTQYF TRBV10-3
CASSYFERGGTQYF TRBV6-5
CASSFLGEGEFF TRBV6-2/TRBV6-3
CASSITLSPSPLAGGLYEQFF TRBV19
CASSSTPPADTQYF TRBV5-6
CASSSRLVDFEQFF TRBV19
CATSFQGTGELFF TRBV24-1
CASSITGGVSNQPQHF TRBV19
CASSARPLGGLYGYTF TRBV19
CASSPRETNYGYTF TRBV5-1
CSARRTDTQYF TRBV20-1
CASSLSGQGVDYGYTF TRBV5-1
CVRSCPARGGRDNEQFF TRBV7-5